The 30 T cell receptor beta chains below come from one sample, sequenced in a study of T cell responses to AZD1222 COVID-19 vaccine. Clones were sequenced by immunoSEQ multiplex PCR, and TCRdb holds only the in-frame ones, with some missing. The data contain roughly 120,000 clones, about 88% of them seen just once; the ten biggest clones take up under 4.5%. The specimen was peripheral blood, collected on day 0 of AZD1222 vaccination. Receptors were obtained from an adult in good health.

The rearrangement joins TRBV6-4 to TRBJ2-1; D perhaps matches TRBD1 (7 bases). CDR3 length: 16 amino acids. V lost 4 bases, J lost 0 bases, and 13 bases lay in between. Germline CDR1 MRHNA, CDR2 SNTAGT. CDR3 in amino acids: CASSGQGGSSYNEQFF. CDR3 coding DNA: TGTGCCAGCAGTGGGCAGGGGGGAAGCTCCTACAATGAGCAGTTCTTC.

This chain uses TRBV6-5 with TRBJ1-1; 8 bases map to TRBD1. Trimming removed 6 bases from V and 4 bases from J; junction bases left unmatched: 7. This CDR3 is built from 14 residues. Germline CDR1 MNHEY, CDR2 SVGAGI. CDR3 bases: TGTGCCAGCAGCCGGACAGGGTTGGGCACTGAAGCTTTCTTT. It codes for CASSRTGLGTEAFF.

The V and J genes are TRBV27 and TRBJ2-1; no firm D call. Germline assignment: CDR1 MNHEY and CDR2 SMNVEV (reference sequence). The CDR3 has 13 residues. Between the trimmed V and J ends, which lost 2 bases and 6 bases, there was a span of 8 bases. CDR3 protein: CASSLDRLNEQFF. The CDR3 DNA follows: TGTGCCAGCAGTTTAGACCGGCTCAATGAGCAGTTCTTC.

V usage is TRBV7-6 and J usage is TRBJ2-5; no reliable D call. The CDR3 contains 15 residues. V was cut by 1 base and J by 0 bases, with 9 bases left in between. The germline V gene encodes CDR1 SGHVS and CDR2 FNYEAQ. DNA of the CDR3: TGTGCCAGCAGCTTAGGGCGTAGTCACCAAGAGACCCAGTACTTC. Translation: CASSLGRSHQETQYF.

The V call is TRBV4-3, the J call TRBJ2-3; TRBD2 matches at 16 bases. With 0 bases clipped from V and 2 bases from J, the junction kept 8 bases outside the gene matches. This CDR3 is 20 amino acids long. The germline CDR1 and CDR2 sequences are LGHNA and YSLEER. This chain's CDR3 is CASSQDRGLAGGKPTDTQYF. As DNA, the CDR3 is TGCGCCAGCAGCCAAGATCGGGGACTAGCGGGGGGGAAACCCACAGATACGCAGTATTTT.

The chain employs TRBV9 and TRBJ2-7, with unresolved D. Germline CDR1 reads SGDLS; CDR2 reads YYNGEE. Trimming shortened V by 0 bases and J by 5 bases, and 3 bases separated the two germline ends. The CDR3 contains 11 residues. The CDR3 DNA is TGTGCCAGCAGCGTAGGGAACGAGCAGTACTTC. Amino acid sequence: CASSVGNEQYF.

DNA for the CDR3: TGTGCCAGCAGATCTGGGACAGCCGGGGGCTACACCTTC. This encodes CASRSGTAGGYTF. The rearrangement uses TRBV28 and TRBJ1-2; TRBD1 matches 7 bases. The CDR3 consists of 13 residues. V shed 6 bases, J shed 8 bases, and the junction held 9 bases outside the gene matches. Germline CDR1 is MDHEN and CDR2 is SYDVKM.

This clone was found once. The rearrangement uses TRBV4-3 and TRBJ2-6, with D hard to call. V was pared by 4 bases and J by 0 bases, with 13 bases between. There are 17 residues in the CDR3. Germline CDR1 and CDR2: LGHNA and YSLEER. The CDR3 nucleotides are TGCGCCAGCAGCCCTAGTGGCACATCCTCTGGGGCCAACGTCCTGACTTTC. This codes for CASSPSGTSSGANVLTF.

This rearrangement joins TRBV5-1 to TRBJ2-3, with a weak D call TRBD2 (6 bases). Per germline, CDR1 SGHRS and CDR2 YFSETQ. V dropped 6 bases and J dropped 0 bases, with 11 bases sitting between them. There are 14 residues in the CDR3. The CDR3 DNA follows: TGCGCCAGCACCCGGGACTCTAGCACAGATACGCAGTATTTT. Amino acid sequence: CASTRDSSTDTQYF.

The chain combines TRBV30 with TRBJ1-6; no definite D call. Trimming pared 1 base from V and 6 bases from J, leaving 13 bases between. In germline, CDR1 is GTSNPN, CDR2 SVGIG (reference sequence). The CDR3 contains 15 residues. CDR3 sequence: CAWSARRERNSPLHF. Here the CDR3 DNA reads TGTGCCTGGAGTGCTCGCCGGGAGCGTAATTCACCCCTCCACTTT. The full variable domain, in which reference TRBV30 and TRBJ1-6 provide the parts outside the CDR3, is SQTIHQWPATLVQPVGSPLSLECTVEGTSNPNLYWYRQAAGRGLQLLFYSVGIGQISSEVPQNLSASRPQDRQFILSSKKLLLSDSGFYLCAWSARRERNSPLHFGNGTRLTVT.

V usage is TRBV27 and J usage is TRBJ1-3, with D maybe TRBD1 (5 bases). CDR3 length: 15 amino acids. CDR1 is MNHEY and CDR2 is SMNVEV in the germline V gene (reference sequence). The V gene lost 4 bases and the J gene lost 0 bases, with 10 bases spanning the gap. In DNA form, the CDR3 reads TGTGCCAGCAGTTACGGACACCCCTCTGGAAACACCATATATTTT. It is translated as CASSYGHPSGNTIYF.

This clone was counted only a few times. The chain has TRBV4-3 and TRBJ2-2; D possibly corresponds to TRBD1 (5 bases). There are 17 residues in the CDR3. The V end was cut by 1 base, the J end by 1 base, with 13 bases between. Germline CDR1 and CDR2: LGHNA and YSLEER. The CDR3 loop reads CASSQGGAAGNTGELFF. The CDR3 bases are TGCGCCAGCAGCCAAGGTGGGGCGGCAGGGAACACCGGGGAGCTGTTTTTT.

This clone was counted a single time. The chain is built from TRBV28 and TRBJ2-7; tentative D call: TRBD1 (6 bases). Looked up from germline, CDR1 is MDHEN and CDR2 is SYDVKM. V was pared by 2 bases and J by 0 bases, with 11 bases between. The CDR3 length is 15 residues. The CDR3: CASSLSRGRSYEQYF. CDR3 DNA sequence: TGTGCCAGCAGTTTAAGCAGGGGCCGCTCCTACGAGCAGTACTTC. Variable domain in full (rest from reference TRBV28 and TRBJ2-7): DVKVTQSSRYLVKRTGEKVFLECVQDMDHENMFWYRQDPGLGLRLIYFSYDVKMKEKGDIPEGYSVSREKKERFSLILESASTNQTSMYLCASSLSRGRSYEQYFGPGTRLTVT.

The V call is TRBV6-2 or TRBV6-3, the J call TRBJ2-2; the D is unclear. The CDR3 length is 13 residues. V was pared by 5 bases and J by 5 bases, with 9 bases between. Looked up from germline, CDR1 is MNHEY and CDR2 is SVGEGT. The CDR3 loop reads CASSTRHTGELFF. CDR3 DNA: TGTGCCAGCAGTACGCGACATACCGGGGAGCTGTTTTTT.

This clone was recorded once. The chain recombines TRBV5-8 with TRBJ2-2; D remains ambiguous. Trimming pared 7 bases from V and 3 bases from J, leaving 4 bases between. The length of the CDR3 is 11 residues. Germline CDR1 and CDR2: SGHTS and YDEGEE. DNA for the CDR3: TGTGCCAGCCGTCACACCGGGGAGCTGTTTTTT. As protein: CASRHTGELFF. The full variable domain, with the rest looked up from reference TRBV5-8 and TRBJ2-2, is EAGVTQSPTHLIKTRGQQATLRCSPISGHTSVYWYQQALGLGLQFLLWYDEGEERNRGNFPPRFSGRQFPNYSSELNVNALELEDSALYLCASRHTGELFFGEGSRLTVL.

This chain links TRBV24-1 with TRBJ2-5; perhaps D is TRBD1 or TRBD2 (6 bases each). The CDR3 is 15 residues long. V shed 10 bases and J shed 9 bases, with 26 bases lying between them. CDR1 is KGHDR and CDR2 is SFDVKD in the germline V gene. The CDR3 region has the DNA TGTGCCACGAGTTCAACCCGGGACACTTGGGGGGCCCAGTACTTC. This codes for CATSSTRDTWGAQYF.

This clone showed up just once. V gene TRBV10-3 combines with J gene TRBJ1-5; D unresolved. Germline V gene data show CDR1 as ENHRY and CDR2 as SYGVKD. The ends were cut back, 2 bases at V and 5 bases at J, with 7 bases in the middle. The CDR3 is 13 residues long. The CDR3 DNA reads as TGTGCCATCAGTGAGGGAGAGTATCAGCCCCAGCATTTT. Residues: CAISEGEYQPQHF.

The chain employs TRBV28 and TRBJ2-7; TRBD1 is a possible D gene (5 bases). Germline CDR1 and CDR2: MDHEN and SYDVKM. The CDR3 extends over 13 amino acids. Trimming pared 6 bases from V and 4 bases from J, leaving 13 bases between. The chain's CDR3 is CASRLRNRYEQYF. The DNA of the CDR3 is TGTGCCAGCAGACTTAGGAACAGGTACGAGCAGTACTTC.

This chain connects TRBV11-2 to TRBJ2-2; D remains ambiguous. The CDR3 contains 11 residues. The ends were cut back, 5 bases at V and 8 bases at J, with 6 bases in the middle. In germline, CDR1 is SGHAT, CDR2 FQNNGV. CDR3 amino acids: CASSPRGELFF. The CDR3 DNA reads TGTGCCAGCAGCCCTCGGGGGGAGCTGTTTTTT.

The chain employs TRBV5-4 and TRBJ1-2, with D tentatively TRBD1 (6 bases). Germline V gene data show CDR1 as SGHNT and CDR2 as YYREEE (reference sequence). The CDR3 spans 14 residues. With 2 bases removed from V and 4 bases from J, the gap between germline ends came to 12 bases. CDR3 nucleotides: TGTGCCAGCAGCTTTCGGGGGCAGGGCTATGGCTACACCTTC. It yields the protein CASSFRGQGYGYTF.

The genes are TRBV9 and TRBJ1-4, with 9 nucleotides matching TRBD1. The CDR3 covers 15 residues. After removal of 3 bases from V and 5 bases from J, the junction contained 5 bases not matched to a gene. The germline gives CDR1 SGDLS, CDR2 YYNGEE. CDR3 sequence: CASSATGTGNEKLFF. The CDR3 region has the DNA TGTGCCAGCAGCGCGACCGGGACAGGGAATGAAAAACTGTTTTTT.

The genes are TRBV7-3 and TRBJ1-2; TRBD1 agrees at 9 bases. The ends lost 0 bases at V and 3 bases at J; junction bases unmatched: 8. This CDR3 is built from 17 residues. Germline CDR1 SGHTA, CDR2 FQGTGA. The chain's CDR3 is CASSLTAWDRADYGYTF. CDR3 nucleotides: TGTGCCAGCAGCTTAACCGCCTGGGACAGGGCTGACTATGGCTACACCTTC.

This clone has a single count. The rearrangement links TRBV12-5 to TRBJ1-3, with D hard to call. Trimming left V 1 base short and J 2 bases short, with 6 bases between. CDR1 is LGHNT, CDR2 FRNRAP, per germline. The CDR3 is 14 residues long. In DNA, the CDR3 is TGTGCTAGTGGTTTGGGCAACACTGGAAACACCATATATTTT. Translated, it gives CASGLGNTGNTIYF.

The V and J genes are TRBV27 and TRBJ1-5, with 7 bases lining up with TRBD1. CDR3 length: 13 residues. The ends lost 11 bases at V and 3 bases at J; junction bases unmatched: 7. The germline gives CDR1 MNHEY, CDR2 SMNVEV (reference sequence). Here the CDR3 DNA reads TGTGCCTCCAAGACAGGGTACAATCAGCCCCAGCATTTT. This encodes CASKTGYNQPQHF.

This clone was picked up a small number of times. V is TRBV7-8 and J is TRBJ2-7; a weak D match, TRBD1 (6 bases). The germline CDR1 and CDR2 sequences are SGHVS and FQNEAQ. Trimming removed 2 bases at V and 6 bases at J, with 11 bases between. The CDR3 runs to 13 residues. CDR3: CASSLTGLGEQYF. The CDR3 region has the DNA TGTGCCAGCAGCTTAACAGGGCTTGGCGAGCAGTACTTC.

V is TRBV27 and J is TRBJ2-7; D possibly uses TRBD1 or TRBD2 (5 bases each). The CDR3 is 16 amino acids. From germline, CDR1 is MNHEY and CDR2 SMNVEV (reference sequence). Between the trimmed V and J ends, which lost 0 bases and 1 base, there was a span of 13 bases. CDR3 coding DNA: TGTGCCAGCAGTTTATCACCGGGACGGATATCCTACGAGCAGTACTTC. Translation gives CASSLSPGRISYEQYF.

V and J are TRBV21-1 and TRBJ2-1; the table calls TRBD2, which could not be checked here. TRBV21-1 is a pseudogene segment. This CDR3 is 12 amino acids long. CDR3 nucleotide sequence: TGTGCCAGTAGACTAGCGGGGGAAGAGCAGTTCTTC. Residues: CASRLAGEEQFF.

The chain uses TRBV23-1 and TRBJ2-7, with 8 bases aligning to TRBD2. TRBV23-1 is an ORF, and what it does is uncertain. The ends lost 1 base at V and 2 bases at J; junction bases unmatched: 4. CDR3 length equals 15 residues. CDR3: CASSQLAGHTYEQYF. The CDR3 coding sequence is TGCGCCAGCAGTCAATTAGCGGGGCACACCTACGAGCAGTACTTC.

The J gene is TRBJ1-6, the V gene TRBV19; 9 nucleotides align to TRBD1. The CDR3 runs 16 residues. Trimming at V came to 5 bases and at J to 9 bases, leaving 11 bases not matched to a gene. Germline V gene data show CDR1 as LNHDA and CDR2 as SQIVND (reference sequence). The CDR3 reads CASSLPDRGYGSPLHF. CDR3 coding DNA: TGTGCCAGTAGTCTCCCGGACAGGGGATACGGTTCACCCCTCCACTTT.

This clone appeared a single time. The chain uses TRBV6-2 or TRBV6-3 and TRBJ1-1, with a tentative D call TRBD1 (5 bases). The V end lost 2 bases, the J end lost 7 bases, and 14 bases lay between the germline ends. CDR1 is MNHEY and CDR2 is SVGEGT in the germline V gene. The CDR3 contains 14 residues. This CDR3 is CASSYGRGTGEAFF. DNA of the CDR3: TGTGCCAGCAGTTACGGTCGGGGGACGGGTGAAGCTTTCTTT.